The 18 T cell receptor beta chains presented below share a single source sample, sequenced in a study of CD8 T cells in ankylosing spondylitis. Study-wide results and limits: Made up of eight highly homologous variants, a TCR beta motif appeared characteristic of ankylosing spondylitis blood.

TCRdb re-called the 5' RACE reads through MiXCR, storing one row per CDR3 protein. The sample records about 440,000 distinct CDR3 sequences, 17% being singletons. These TCRs' antigens remain unknown. What was sequenced was blood, either unsorted or a sorted T cell fraction (not recorded which). These receptors all come from a male donor with ankylosing spondylitis.

The chain combines TRBV7-2 with TRBJ2-1; 16 bases fit TRBD2. The CDR3 has 16 residues. The germline CDR1 and CDR2 sequences are SGHTA and FQGNSA. V lost 1 base to trimming and J lost 9 bases; unmatched junction nucleotides: 3. The CDR3 coding sequence is TGTGCCAGCAGCTTAGTTGGGACTAGCGGGGGGGGTGAGCAGTTCTTC. It specifies CASSLVGTSGGGEQFF.

This clonotype was detected only a few times. This chain uses TRBV30 with TRBJ2-1; the D is unclear. CDR1 GTSNPN and CDR2 SVGIG come from the germline V gene (reference sequence). The V and J ends lost 3 bases and 0 bases respectively, with 15 bases between them. The CDR3 totals 16 residues. The DNA of the CDR3 is TGTGCCTGGAGCCCTAGTAGGTCGAGCTCCTACAATGAGCAGTTCTTC. Its translation is CAWSPSRSSSYNEQFF.

This clonotype turned up a few times. The genes are TRBV11-2 and TRBJ2-1; a weak D match, TRBD2 (6 bases). The CDR3 runs to 17 residues. Per the germline V gene, CDR1 is SGHAT and CDR2 is FQNNGV. V lost 1 base, J lost 6 bases, and 19 bases lay in between. The CDR3 DNA follows: TGTGCCAGCAGCTTAGCCAACCAGTGGGCGGGACGCAATGAGCAGTTCTTC. Its protein is CASSLANQWAGRNEQFF.

The chain joins TRBV10-3 to TRBJ1-5; 9 positions agree with TRBD1. The V and J ends lost 3 bases and 5 bases, in that order; junction bases with no gene match: 5. The CDR3 runs 15 residues. Per germline, CDR1 ENHRY and CDR2 SYGVKD. CDR3 in amino acids: CAISDPGQGHQPQHF. The CDR3 DNA is TGTGCCATCAGTGACCCGGGACAGGGCCATCAGCCCCAGCATTTT.

The chain recombines TRBV11-2 with TRBJ1-6, with D possibly TRBD1 on 5 matching bases. This CDR3 is 18 amino acids long. Germline CDR1 reads SGHAT; CDR2 reads FQNNGV. The ends were cut back, 5 bases at V and 1 base at J, with 18 bases in the middle. The CDR3 DNA reads TGTGCCAGCAGCCTACTTGGGGGGTTTGAATCCTATAATTCACCCCTCCACTTT. Protein product: CASSLLGGFESYNSPLHF.

The rearrangement joins TRBV7-9 to TRBJ2-3; 11 nucleotides align to TRBD2. V lost 5 bases, J lost 5 bases, and 6 bases stayed unmatched. Looked up from germline, CDR1 is SEHNR and CDR2 is FQNEAQ (reference sequence). CDR3 size: 15 residues. As DNA, the CDR3 is TGTGCCAGCAGCCCACGGGGGACTAGCGGAGATACGCAGTATTTT. Encoded protein: CASSPRGTSGDTQYF. Full variable domain (remainder filled in from reference TRBV7-9 and TRBJ2-3): DTGVSQNPRHKITKRGQNVTFRCDPISEHNRLYWYRQTLGQGPEFLTYFQNEAQLEKSRLLSDRFSAERPKGSFSTLEIQRTEQGDSAMYLCASSPRGTSGDTQYFGPGTRLTVL.

This clonotype was counted a few times. The chain's CDR3 is CASSAEPGLGAYEQYF. The CDR3 DNA reads as TGTGCCAGCAGCGCAGAGCCGGGACTAGGGGCCTACGAGCAGTACTTC. The V and J genes are TRBV7-9 and TRBJ2-7, with 8 bases lining up with TRBD2. In germline, CDR1 is SEHNR, CDR2 FQNEAQ (reference sequence). Unmatched junction bases numbered 11, after V lost 5 bases and J lost 2 bases. This CDR3 contains 16 residues.

This clonotype was seen a few times. This chain uses TRBV6-5 with TRBJ2-3, with TRBD2 as a possible D gene (6 bases). The V gene lost 2 bases and the J gene lost 4 bases, with 16 bases spanning the gap. The CDR3 extends over 16 amino acids. The germline V gene has CDR1 MNHEY and CDR2 SVGAGI. The CDR3 here is CASSYDWLAPADTQYF. As DNA, the CDR3 is TGTGCCAGCAGTTACGATTGGCTAGCGCCAGCAGATACGCAGTATTTT.

This chain connects TRBV6-2 or TRBV6-3 to TRBJ1-2, with TRBD1 identical over 9 bases. The CDR3 has 14 amino acids. Germline CDR1 is MNHEY and CDR2 is SVGEGT. Trimming took 2 bases from V and 6 from J; bases not matched to a gene: 4. The CDR3 spells CASSYGDRVNGYTF. CDR3 bases: TGTGCCAGCAGTTACGGGGACAGGGTGAATGGCTACACCTTC.

CDR3 bases: TGTGCCAGCAGTTTTTCACAGGGTTGGGAAGAGACCCAGTACTTC. Amino acid sequence: CASSFSQGWEETQYF. V is TRBV28 and J is TRBJ2-5, with a possible D match to TRBD1 (6 bases). With 3 bases removed from V and 3 bases from J, the gap between germline ends came to 14 bases. The CDR3 consists of 15 residues. Per the germline V gene, CDR1 is MDHEN and CDR2 is SYDVKM.

This clonotype came up many times. The chain combines TRBV7-9 with TRBJ2-5; 9 bases are a match to TRBD2. The CDR3 is 14 amino acids. The V and J ends lost 3 bases and 5 bases, in that order; junction bases with no gene match: 4. Germline loops: CDR1 SEHNR, CDR2 FQNEAQ (reference sequence). CDR3 in amino acids: CASSLTSGRETQYF. The CDR3, as DNA: TGTGCCAGCAGCTTGACTAGCGGACGCGAGACCCAGTACTTC.

This clonotype was recorded many times. The rearrangement joins TRBV28 to TRBJ1-1; D is undetermined. V was clipped by 1 base and J by 7 bases, with 13 bases between them. Germline V lookup: CDR1 MDHEN, CDR2 SYDVKM. This CDR3 comprises 14 residues. CDR3 DNA: TGTGCCAGCAGTTTATCCGGCAGCCTAGATGAAGCTTTCTTT. As protein: CASSLSGSLDEAFF.

The chain recombines TRBV30 with TRBJ2-1; TRBD1 aligns across 7 bases. The CDR3 loop spans 13 amino acids. The ends lost 5 bases at V and 4 bases at J; junction bases unmatched: 5. Germline-derived CDR1 and CDR2 are GTSNPN and SVGIG (reference sequence). CDR3 residues: CAWDSRGYNEQFF. CDR3 DNA sequence: TGTGCCTGGGACTCCAGGGGGTACAATGAGCAGTTCTTC.

V is TRBV4-2 and J is TRBJ2-5; D not certain. Looked up from germline, CDR1 is LGHNA and CDR2 is YNFKEQ. V gave up 0 bases and J gave up 1 base, with 3 bases separating them. CDR3 length: 13 residues. The CDR3 loop is CASSQDTQETQYF. CDR3 nucleotides: TGTGCCAGCAGCCAAGACACCCAAGAGACCCAGTACTTC.

This clonotype came up many times. The chain carries TRBV20-1 and TRBJ1-1; TRBD1 agrees at 10 bases. There are 13 residues in the CDR3. The germline CDR1 and CDR2 sequences are DFQATT and SNEGSKA (reference sequence). The ends lost 5 bases at V and 4 bases at J; junction bases unmatched: 4. Here the CDR3 reads CSASGTGATEAFF. DNA of the CDR3: TGCAGTGCTTCCGGGACAGGGGCCACTGAAGCTTTCTTT.

This clonotype was counted between two and nine times. The CDR3: CASSQVRQISGNTIYF. The DNA of the CDR3 is TGTGCCAGCAGCCAAGTGAGACAGATCTCTGGAAACACCATATATTTT. The rearrangement uses TRBV14 and TRBJ1-3; possibly TRBD1 for D (5 bases). Trimming took off 1 base at V and 0 bases at J, with 10 bases between the two ends. CDR3 length: 16 amino acids. The germline gives CDR1 SGHDN, CDR2 FVKESK.

The chain recombines TRBV28 with TRBJ1-4; weak D call: TRBD1 (6 bases). The CDR3 is 16 amino acids. Between the trimmed V and J ends, which lost 5 bases and 0 bases, there was a span of 13 bases. Germline assignment: CDR1 MDHEN and CDR2 SYDVKM. CDR3 sequence (DNA): TGTGCCAGCAGTGTTCCGGACAGATCAACTAATGAAAAACTGTTTTTT. Protein product: CASSVPDRSTNEKLFF.

This clonotype was recorded a few times. The chain joins TRBV3-1 to TRBJ2-1; D remains ambiguous. CDR1 is LGHDT and CDR2 is YNNKEL in the germline V gene (reference sequence). CDR3 length: 17 residues. The ends were cut back, 2 bases at V and 0 bases at J, with 14 bases in the middle. The CDR3 DNA sequence: TGTGCCAGCAGCCAATTATTTCGGAGTAACTCCTACAATGAGCAGTTCTTC. It yields the protein CASSQLFRSNSYNEQFF.